The entry that follows covers one T cell receptor (beta chain) sequence. Its antigen is currently unknown. Other DNA sequences in this sample translate to the same CDR3. CDR1 and CDR2 from the germline V gene are MGHRA and YSYEKL. This CDR3 is 16 amino acids long. Trimming cost V 1 base and J 7 bases, with 16 bases left between them. It was with 60 Vbeta and 13 Jbeta primers that the PCR ran. In the original processing: The authors later counted roughly 77 million unique TCR beta chains, 9 million to 12 million of them shared. Assay used: immunoSEQ multiplex PCR; TCRdb lists only in-frame clones, some missing. That table is the source of V, J and clone size, and D and trimming were worked out from the DNA. The sample holds about 140,000 clones, roughly 8.8% seen once. The sample comes from a study of cytomegalovirus exposure and HLA in healthy donors. Overall study: Among about 179 million T cells, an earlier analysis found about 110 million unique TCR beta sequences.

General study findings and limits: Analyses of presence and absence presupposed an approximately uniform sequencing depth across donors.

This receptor was obtained from a woman in her thirties or forties in good health and CMV-seropositive. Sample: PBMCs. V is TRBV4-1 and J is TRBJ1-4; perhaps TRBD1 as D (6 bases). The chain's CDR3 is CASSQAGNRASEKLFF. Here the CDR3 DNA reads TGCGCCAGCAGCCAAGCTGGGAACAGGGCCAGTGAAAAACTGTTTTTT.